Sequencing of this TCR beta chain was carried out in a study of shared clonotypes between healthy human individuals (TCRdb year 2020). With respect to the entire study: Three men and two women, aged 18 to 49 years, made up the cohort. Each donor's leukapheresis produced roughly between about 0.8 and 10 billion PBMCs. For each donor, CD4 naive and CD4 memory were each run on three plates, CD8 naive on two plates, and CD8 memory on one plate. To estimate repertoire size and how much clonotypes are shared between individuals, the study performed deep sequencing of blood TCR repertoires from a few healthy adults. To increase sequencing depth and limit assay-specific biases, different laboratories used diverse techniques to prepare libraries and sequence TCR repertoires.

The donors were healthy, HIV-negative adults with no recently reported acute infections or vaccinations. Every donor was a Caucasian adult living in Nashville, Tennessee, USA. CD4+ T cells were enriched by magnetic negative selection; naive cells were then positively selected on CD45RA, and the negative fraction formed the memory subset. Blood was collected by leukapheresis, and PBMCs were isolated by Ficoll-Histopaque density gradient centrifugation and then cryopreserved in liquid nitrogen vapor phase. Purity and quantity of every magnetically sorted T cell population were checked by analytical flow cytometry. Genomic DNA was isolated from each sorted fraction and quantified by UV absorbance on a Nanodrop 2000c. As encoded in the germline V gene, CDR1 is KGHSH while CDR2 is LQKENI. The CDR3 spans 13 residues, from the cysteine through the phenylalanine. Only the CDR3 DNA is retained, 39 bases long and in frame from the first base. The V and J ends are trimmed by 4 bases and 1 base, leaving 7 bases between them.

Using the deep immunoSEQ assay, multiplex PCR amplified TCR CDR3 regions from genomic DNA. Extracted genomic DNA from each cell subset was spread evenly across all wells of several immunoSEQ 96-well plates, with each plate serving as a replicate. For sorted subsets, each replicate PCR was loaded with about 0.2 ug genomic DNA, equivalent to 30,000 or so T cell genomes. Purified libraries were measured with a Qubit 3.0 fluorometer, size-checked on a Bioanalyzer 2100, and measured again with the KAPA Library Quantification kit. Every immunoSEQ 96-well plate was sequenced on a separate single-read 150-cycle Illumina NextSeq 550 flow cell. As for the authors' bioinformatics: The immunoSEQ output contained only junctional sequences without quality scores, so filtering could not match that applied to full-length reads. Sequences were annotated with PyIR, a Python wrapper for IgBLAST v1.9, using IMGT germline references to assign V/J genes and CDR3. Reads were filtered out if the reads had weak V/J assignments (E-value above 1e-6), no CDR3, stop codons, out-of-frame junctions, or ambiguous translated residues. V3J clonotypes were defined as sequences sharing the same inferred V gene, J gene, and CDR3 amino acid sequence. Percentage overlap between repertoires was calculated by dividing the number of shared unique clonotypes by the size of the smaller repertoire. Repertoire richness was assessed with RTK rarefaction, the Chao1 estimator, and Recon v2.1 estimates of unobserved clonotypes. For all TCRbeta clonotypes obtained by the gDNA method from a few donors, generation probabilities were computed with OLGA. TCRdb re-hosts the immuneACCESS table, in-frame sequences only. Its copies lack some clones; in the studies checked, an unresolved V gene accounts for under half of them, and the cause for the rest is not known. V and J calls and clone size are those listed in that table; D and trimming were worked out from the DNA. The sample yields approximately 350,000 clones; over 65% were counted once. Over 9% of the sample is taken by the ten largest.

What the authors observed across the whole study: Sharing across a handful of donors was observed for around 5% of naive CD4, over 3% of naive CD8, 2.3% of memory CD4, and around 0.44% of memory CD8 clonotypes. Even with the large sequencing depth, rarefaction of the sorted-subset datasets indicated that sequencing was incomplete. Sampling was restricted to blood, and TCR repertoires in tissue are likely to differ from TCR repertoires in blood. Estimated clonotype richness was generally larger for naive than for memory subsets. Because the study included only a small number of donors, the genetic and exposure-history diversity represented was limited. Higher generation probabilities were observed for clonotypes shared by all four sorted-subset donors than for non-shared clonotypes. Pairwise subsampling indicated that sequencing depth was expected to affect the degree of clonotype sharing among donors.

With regard to this clone: What this receptor recognizes is not known. No much larger clone is present one base from it, and per-base qualities are unavailable.

Sequenced: memory CD4+ T cells sorted from blood. The cell subset or site label here, explained by the study, means: CD45RA-negative fraction. The chain couples TRBV18 to TRBJ2-5; tentative D gene TRBD2, with 6 bases matching. The sequence was collected from a man aged 25 to 40 in good health. The nucleotide sequence is TGTGCCAGCTCACAGGGACTCCAAGAGACCCAGTACTTC. This sequence encodes CASSQGLQETQYF. Reference TRBV18 and TRBJ2-5 genes cover what lies past the CDR3, so the full variable domain is NAGVMQNPRHLVRRRGQEARLRCSPMKGHSHVYWYRQLPEEGLKFMVYLQKENIIDESGMPKERFSAEFPKEGPSILRIQQVVRGDSAAYFCASSQGLQETQYFGPGTRLLVL.